In its sample, the clone carrying this T cell receptor beta chain was seen many times. The sample comes from a study of T cells in Graves' hyperthyroidism and ophthalmopathy. Germline CDR1 is MNHEY and CDR2 is SMNVEV (reference sequence). The CDR3 consists of 14 residues. V lost 4 bases and J 8 bases, leaving 17 bases between the germline ends. The source material, RNA transcripts, was used to amplify TCR beta CDR3 regions. Using the HTBI primer set, a first-round RT-PCR was run on the TCR CDR3. Each CDR3 protein is one row after TCRdb ran MiXCR on the multiplex PCR reads. The data show about 410,000 distinct CDR3 sequences, roughly 14% seen once.

Sequences were obtained from blood. This chain uses TRBV27 with TRBJ1-1; D is possibly TRBD1 (5 bases). This receptor was identified in a man between 18 and 29 years old with Graves' ophthalmopathy. The CDR3 nucleotides are TGTGCCAGCAGTTCGGGCGGGACGTTCAACGAAGCTTTCTTT. Amino acids: CASSSGGTFNEAFF.